A single count supports the clone carrying this T cell receptor beta chain. Only in-frame clones appear in the TCRdb table, and some are missing; sequencing was by immunoSEQ multiplex PCR. This table has fewer than 40,000 clones, roughly 90% appearing once. This record belongs to a study of T cell changes during pregnancy in multiple sclerosis. CDR1 SGHKS and CDR2 YYEKEE come from the germline V gene (reference sequence). V was pared by 2 bases and J by 4 bases, with 7 bases between. This CDR3 has 13 amino acids. The source is a female donor with multiple sclerosis, enrolled in a pregnancy study. J is TRBJ2-1 and V is TRBV5-5; no definite D call. The material sequenced was CD8+ T cells from peripheral blood mononuclear cells, taken in the first trimester of pregnancy. The CDR3 bases are TGTGCCAGCAGCTTCGGGTTTTACAATGAGCAGTTCTTC. It specifies CASSFGFYNEQFF.